This T cell receptor beta chain was captured by sequencing in a study of tumor-infiltrating lymphocytes in primary liver carcinoma. Across the study: The yield of productive TCRbeta reads per sample was roughly 3.5 to 7.13 million and was similar across tissue types. General observations from the study: Present in all five tumor regions were only about 8-25% of the top clones. Researchers found tumor-adjacent and tumor-blood pairs overlapped less than tumor region pairs.

As regards this clonotype: Its antigen is unknown.

The authors made TCR beta cDNA from around 500 ng total RNA with a constant-region primer. Libraries of TCR beta came from three nested multiplex PCR rounds with slightly modified ARM-PCR. A single record per CDR3 protein comes from TCRdb applying MiXCR to the multiplex PCR reads. The sample has 52,000 or so distinct CDR3 sequences; around 82% are singletons. From around 18-30 mg of unsorted bulk tissue, DNA and RNA were co-extracted together. Each sampled tumor had five separate regions taken from it. Sequencing used liver tumor tissue from sampling region 5. Stated subset: tumor region T5, tumor centre. The TCR sequence derives from a man aged 35 to 55 with primary liver carcinoma and hepatitis B virus infection.

CDR3 amino acids: CASSLELSGSWVDQYF. Written as DNA, the CDR3 is TGTGCCAGCAGCTTAGAACTTAGCGGGAGCTGGGTCGATCAATACTTC. The chain carries TRBV11-2 and TRBJ2-7; 9 bases map to TRBD2. The CDR3 is made up of 16 amino acids. CDR1 is SGHAT and CDR2 is FQNNGV in the germline V gene. V was clipped by 0 bases and J by 13 bases; unmatched bases: 16.